This T cell receptor beta chain is drawn from a study of T cells in Graves' hyperthyroidism and ophthalmopathy. Researchers amplified the TCR beta CDR3 regions from RNA transcripts. The HTBI primer set was used in a first-round RT-PCR of the TCR CDR3. One entry per CDR3 protein results from TCRdb running MiXCR on the multiplex PCR reads. The sample shows hundreds of thousands of distinct CDR3 sequences, 15% to 20% of them seen only once. The CDR3 has 17 residues. Trimming pared 1 base from V and 1 base from J, leaving 16 bases between. Germline V gives CDR1 SGHVS, CDR2 FQNEAQ. The material sequenced was blood. The chain couples TRBV7-8 to TRBJ1-1, with a weak D call TRBD1 (6 bases). This sequence originates from a woman aged 40 to 50 with Graves' ophthalmopathy. The DNA for the CDR3 is TGTGCCAGCAGCTTAGTTGGGGGCGCCTCACCGAACACTGAAGCTTTCTTT. This codes for CASSLVGGASPNTEAFF.